Below are 8 T cell receptor beta chains sequenced from a single sample in a study of blood T cells in healthy people across ages. For the second PCR, which ran for about 6 to 11 cycles, a sample-barcoded 5' primer and a J-beta primer mix were used. TCRdb ran MiXCR on the 5' RACE reads and lists one entry per CDR3 protein. The sample records over 700,000 distinct CDR3 sequences, 50% to 65% being singletons. Sequenced input: blood. The receptors come from a man at least 80 years old in good health.

The rearrangement uses TRBV29-1 and TRBJ2-4; D unresolved. V was clipped by 4 bases and J by 6 bases, with 7 bases between them. Germline V gene sequence: CDR1 SQVTM, CDR2 ANQGSEA. CDR3 length: 11 residues. The DNA for the CDR3 is TGCAGCGTTGGGGCCCTAAACATTCAGTACTTC. Translating gives CSVGALNIQYF.

The chain combines TRBV5-1 with TRBJ2-5; D gene uncertain. The CDR3 has 13 amino acids. Trimming removed 3 bases at V and 0 bases at J, with 6 bases between. Germline V gives CDR1 SGHRS, CDR2 YFSETQ. CDR3 nucleotides: TGCGCCAGCAGCTCGAGTTACCAAGAGACCCAGTACTTC. Residues: CASSSSYQETQYF.

This clonotype was observed a handful of times. The V and J genes are TRBV12-3 or TRBV12-4 and TRBJ2-5; TRBD1 matches 8 bases. J was trimmed by 0 bases and V by 6 bases; bases with no gene match: 6. The CDR3 runs to 15 residues. CDR3 residues: CASRPNRGYQETQYF. The CDR3 nucleotides are TGTGCCAGCAGACCGAACAGGGGGTACCAAGAGACCCAGTACTTC.

The chain employs TRBV11-2 and TRBJ1-1, with TRBD1 matching over 11 bases. From germline, CDR1 is SGHAT and CDR2 FQNNGV. CDR3 length: 16 residues. V shed 1 base, J shed 5 bases, and the junction held 6 bases outside the gene matches. The CDR3 region is CASSLVGQGAVTEAFF. The DNA for the CDR3 is TGTGCCAGCAGCTTAGTAGGACAGGGGGCGGTAACTGAAGCTTTCTTT.

The V and J genes are TRBV10-3 and TRBJ2-7; D is uncertain. CDR1 is ENHRY, CDR2 SYGVKD, per germline. Trimming pared 7 bases from V and 5 bases from J, leaving 9 bases between. This CDR3 is built from 11 residues. The CDR3 DNA follows: TGTGCCATCATGGGCTTAAACGAGCAGTACTTC. Protein: CAIMGLNEQYF.

J is TRBJ2-1 and V is TRBV6-2 or TRBV6-3, with 11 positions matching TRBD2. V shed 5 bases and J 4 bases; nucleotides not matched to a gene: 7. The CDR3 loop spans 16 amino acids. Per the germline V gene, CDR1 is MNHEY and CDR2 is SVGEGT. For the CDR3, the DNA is TGTGCCAGCAGTCCAATGGGGACTAGCGGATACAATGAGCAGTTCTTC. It is translated as CASSPMGTSGYNEQFF.

V and J are TRBV10-3 and TRBJ2-1; D is perhaps TRBD1 (6 bases). The CDR3 has 14 residues. The V gene's germline CDR1 is ENHRY and CDR2 SYGVKD. The V end lost 6 bases, the J end lost 6 bases, and 15 bases lay between the germline ends. The CDR3 loop is CAIRSAQGINEQFF. Written as DNA, the CDR3 is TGTGCCATCAGGTCGGCACAGGGTATCAATGAGCAGTTCTTC.

This clonotype was picked up a small number of times. The chain is built from TRBV7-2 and TRBJ2-1; the D gene is possibly TRBD2 (6 bases). Germline V CDR1 and CDR2: SGHTA, FQGNSA. The V end was cut by 1 base, the J end by 0 bases, with 7 bases between. The CDR3 has 15 residues. The CDR3 region is CASSLGGVSYNEQFF. The CDR3 DNA reads as TGTGCCAGCAGCTTAGGCGGGGTCTCCTACAATGAGCAGTTCTTC.